Here is one TCR beta chain with its context. Per the original methods: Cell counts per sample came from amplifying reference gene primers. Sequenced by immunoSEQ multiplex PCR; TCRdb stores in-frame clones only, minus some. D and trimming come from the DNA, and the V and J calls and clone size come from that table. The table shows about 270,000 clones, with 84% occurring only once. CDR3 length: 16 amino acids. Looked up from germline, CDR1 is SGHNT and CDR2 is YYREEE (reference sequence). The V and J ends lost 0 bases and 9 bases respectively, with 19 bases between them. This sample was taken from a study of blood T cell repertoires in COVID-19. As for the study in general: PBMCs, B-cell-depleted T cells, or T cells provided the cDNA or gDNA that made up the material.

Specimen: peripheral blood. The source of this sequence is a human donor in a cohort sampled during active COVID-19. This sequence joins TRBV5-4 and TRBJ2-1, with a tentative D call TRBD2 (6 bases). The CDR3: CASSLGGGAVPIEQFF. CDR3 bases: TGTGCCAGCAGCTTGGGGGGCGGGGCCGTCCCCATTGAGCAGTTCTTC.